A selection of T cell receptor beta chains follows, all from one sample in a study of shared clonotypes between healthy human individuals. The data were produced by immunoSEQ multiplex PCR, yet TCRdb's version contains in-frame clones alone and is incomplete. This sample has roughly 1,800,000 clones; roughly 94% occur once, and the top ten carry 0.95% to 1.5%. The sample taken for sequencing was naive CD8+ T cells sorted from blood. These receptors were obtained from a man between 18 and 29 years old in good health. CDR3s include the opening cysteine and the closing phenylalanine or tryptophan. A D gene is named only where the DNA matches it firmly. Some rows have no size entry. The others give once, few or many, or a class for an expanded clone.

j_gene,abundance,v_gene,len,d_gene,CDR3nt,CDR3aa
TRBJ2-4,.,TRBV19,15,.,TGTGCCAGCACCAAGGATGCACTAGCCAAAAACATTCAGTACTTC,CASTKDALAKNIQYF
TRBJ1-5,.,TRBV2,15,.,TGTGCCAGCAGTGATCATGTGATTAGCAATCAGCCCCAGCATTTT,CASSDHVISNQPQHF
TRBJ1-4,.,TRBV27,18,.,TGTGCCAGCAGTTCCCTCTTGGGGCAGCCTAGGGGCAATGAAAAACTGTTTTTT,CASSSLLGQPRGNEKLFF
TRBJ2-2,.,TRBV29-1,16,.,TGCAGCGTTGAAGGGGGCCAGACCCTAAGGACCGGGGAGCTGTTTTTT,CSVEGGQTLRTGELFF
TRBJ1-6,few,TRBV7-9,12,.,TGTGCCAGCAGCCGGAATAATTCACCCCTCCACTTT,CASSRNNSPLHF
TRBJ1-4,once,TRBV28,17,.,TGTGCCAGCAGCTCCCTGACAGAATCTACAACTAATGAAAAACTGTTTTTT,CASSSLTESTTNEKLFF
TRBJ2-3,.,TRBV6-6,15,.,TGTGCCAGTTCATCCTCACTAGCCCGCACAGATACGCAGTATTTT,CASSSSLARTDTQYF
TRBJ2-7,.,TRBV10-2,17,TRBD1,TGCGCCAGCAGTGAGCCCTATGACAGGGGGTACTCCTACGAGCAGTACTTC,CASSEPYDRGYSYEQYF
TRBJ1-4,.,TRBV11-2,15,TRBD1,TGTGCCAGCAGCCCACCGGACAGGGATAATGAAAAACTGTTTTTT,CASSPPDRDNEKLFF
TRBJ2-7,.,TRBV27,13,.,TGTGCCAGCAGTCCCACAGGTAACCACGAGCAGTACTTC,CASSPTGNHEQYF
TRBJ2-3,.,TRBV9,17,.,TGTGCCAGCAGCTCCCGGCCCCTTCTAGCAGTCCCGGATACGCAGTATTTT,CASSSRPLLAVPDTQYF
TRBJ2-7,.,TRBV12-5,13,.,TGTGCTAGTGGTTTAGGGGGGGCCTACGAGCAGTACTTC,CASGLGGAYEQYF
TRBJ2-1,.,TRBV2,13,.,TGTGCCAGCAGTTTCGGGGCGGGCGATGAGCAGTTCTTC,CASSFGAGDEQFF
TRBJ2-2,.,TRBV7-2,16,.,TGTGCCAGCAGCTTGCCACAGGGGCGGGGGACCGGGGAGCTGTTTTTT,CASSLPQGRGTGELFF
TRBJ1-6,.,TRBV6-1,17,.,TGTGCCAGCAGTGAAGCGCTACTAGGGGGATATAATTCACCCCTCCACTTT,CASSEALLGGYNSPLHF
TRBJ1-2,.,TRBV6-5,16,TRBD1,TGTGCCAGCAGTTACTCCCCCTTGACAGGGCACTATGGCTACACCTTC,CASSYSPLTGHYGYTF
TRBJ1-1,.,TRBV27,17,TRBD1,TGTGCCAGCAGTTTGAAGGGGCAGACAGGGGGCGACACTGAAGCTTTCTTT,CASSLKGQTGGDTEAFF
TRBJ2-7,.,TRBV6-5,14,.,TGTGCCAGCAGTTACTCAGGGGGGTTCTACGAGCAGTACTTC,CASSYSGGFYEQYF
TRBJ2-3,.,TRBV6-6,15,.,TGTGCCAGCAGCGCAACTAGAGGCCTCACAGATACGCAGTATTTT,CASSATRGLTDTQYF
TRBJ1-5,.,TRBV2,15,TRBD1,TGTGCCAGCAGTGAAGACAGGGGGACCAATCAGCCCCAGCATTTT,CASSEDRGTNQPQHF
TRBJ2-3,.,TRBV5-1,15,.,TGCGCCAGCAGCGGCGGCCTTCCCACCACAGATACGCAGTATTTT,CASSGGLPTTDTQYF
TRBJ1-1,.,TRBV5-1,13,.,TGCGCCAGCAGCTTGTTCGAGAACACTGAAGCTTTCTTT,CASSLFENTEAFF
TRBJ2-1,.,TRBV7-6,16,.,TGTGCCAGCAGTCCCCGGGGCACCGCCTCCCACAATGAGCAGTTCTTC,CASSPRGTASHNEQFF
TRBJ2-2,once,TRBV6-1,11,.,TGTGCCACCTTATTCACCGGGGAGCTGTTTTTT,CATLFTGELFF
TRBJ2-3,.,TRBV7-9,14,.,TGTGCCAGCAGCTCATCCAAAACCACAGATACGCAGTATTTT,CASSSSKTTDTQYF
TRBJ2-2,.,TRBV5-6,12,.,TGTGCCAGCAGCTTGTGGCCCGGGGAGCTGTTTTTT,CASSLWPGELFF
TRBJ2-2,once,TRBV4-1,17,TRBD1,TGCGCCAGCAGCCACCATGACAGGGGGATGGACACCGGGGAGCTGTTTTTT,CASSHHDRGMDTGELFF
TRBJ2-7,.,TRBV4-3,13,.,TGCGCCAGCAGCCCAGGACCCGGTTACGAGCAGTACTTC,CASSPGPGYEQYF